This T cell receptor (beta chain) originates from a study of identical twins. Whole-study results and caveats: A partial confounding effect on zero-insertion analyses could come from invariant MAIT and iNKT cells.

Regarding this clonotype: Its cognate antigen is unknown.

TCRdb called the 5' RACE reads again in MiXCR, with one record for every CDR3 protein. In the table there are around 1.7 million distinct CDR3 sequences, roughly a third of which are singletons. In germline, CDR1 is SGHAT, CDR2 FQNNGV. Between the trimmed V and J ends, which lost 3 bases and 1 base, there was a span of 18 bases. There are 17 residues in the CDR3. The sequenced sample consisted of cord blood. V and J are TRBV11-2 and TRBJ2-5, with D possibly being TRBD2 (5 bases). This TCR was sampled from a newborn girl in good health. DNA of the CDR3: TGTGCCAGCAGCTTTAGTTGGTCATTTGAGGGCCAAGAGACCCAGTACTTC. Residues: CASSFSWSFEGQETQYF. The full variable domain, rest sourced from reference TRBV11-2 and TRBJ2-5, is EAGVAQSPRYKIIEKRQSVAFWCNPISGHATLYWYQQILGQGPKLLIQFQNNGVVDDSQLPKDRFSAERLKGVDSTLKIQPAKLEDSAVYLCASSFSWSFEGQETQYFGPGTRLLVL.